One and the same sample provided the 9 T cell receptor beta chains below, sequenced in a study of a mutant IDH1 vaccine in newly diagnosed glioma (dated by TCRdb to the early 2020s). What this sample's time point label stands for: week 35, safety follow-up. Each vaccine dose, consisting of 300 ug of a 20-mer mutant IDH1 peptide in Montanide, was administered subcutaneously with topical imiquimod. Receptors were amplified or captured by the immunoSEQ multiplex PCR assay. Drawn from immuneACCESS, this table holds only the in-frame rearrangements with V and J called that TCRdb kept. Clones are partly lost; checked studies trace under half to an unresolved V gene and leave the rest unexplained. The sample contains over 60,000 clones, around 81% of them found a single time. The top ten hold under 6% of the sample. What these receptors recognize is not known. The input for sequencing was PBMCs, taken from a glioma patient whose treatment included an IDH1 peptide vaccine. The source is a man between 35 and 55 years old with glioma.

The V and J genes are TRBV4-3 and TRBJ2-3; 7 bases are shared with TRBD2. The CDR3 has 14 residues. V gave up 4 bases and J gave up 1 base; unmatched junction bases: 2. Per germline, CDR1 LGHNA and CDR2 YSLEER. The CDR3 bases are TGCGCCAGCAGCCCAGCGGGGCGCACAGATACGCAGTATTTT. It encodes CASSPAGRTDTQYF.

This clone was recorded only once. The chain uses TRBV6-4 and TRBJ2-3; D may be TRBD2 (6 bases). Trimming stripped 4 bases from V and 4 bases from J, with 12 bases between. CDR1 and CDR2 from the germline V gene are MRHNA and SNTAGT. The CDR3 consists of 14 residues. CDR3 sequence reads: CASSVLAVADTQYF. DNA of the CDR3: TGTGCCAGCAGTGTACTAGCCGTGGCAGATACGCAGTATTTT.

V and J are TRBV5-6 and TRBJ2-6; 10 bases fit TRBD1. Germline V CDR1 and CDR2: SGHDT, YYEEEE. The CDR3 length is 18 residues. With 0 bases clipped from V and 2 bases from J, the junction kept 5 bases outside the gene matches. CDR3 protein: CASSLVDRGLAGANVLTF. CDR3 in DNA: TGTGCCAGCAGCTTGGTCGACAGGGGGCTGGCTGGGGCCAACGTCCTGACTTTC.

V and J are TRBV4-2 and TRBJ1-2, with TRBD1 identical over 9 bases. Germline trimming cut 1 base from V and 5 bases from J; bases unmatched to any gene: 5. The length of the CDR3 is 15 residues. Germline V gene lookup returns CDR1 LGHNA and CDR2 YNFKEQ. CDR3 sequence (DNA): TGTGCCAGCAGCCAAGGGGACAGGGAAATTTATGGCTACACCTTC. Its protein is CASSQGDREIYGYTF.

The chain uses TRBV30 and TRBJ2-1; D might be TRBD2 (6 bases). Germline V gene data show CDR1 as GTSNPN and CDR2 as SVGIG (reference sequence). The germline V and J ends were trimmed by 3 bases and 7 bases, with 16 bases remaining between them. There are 14 residues in the CDR3. The CDR3 DNA reads as TGTGCCTGGAGGGACTTTTCCGGGAGTAATGAGCAGTTCTTC. Translation gives CAWRDFSGSNEQFF. The whole variable domain, filled in from reference TRBV30 and TRBJ2-1, reads SQTIHQWPATLVQPVGSPLSLECTVEGTSNPNLYWYRQAAGRGLQLLFYSVGIGQISSEVPQNLSASRPQDRQFILSSKKLLLSDSGFYLCAWRDFSGSNEQFFGPGTRLTVL.

The sample holds a few counts of this clone. V is TRBV9 and J is TRBJ2-7, with 8 nucleotides matching TRBD1. This CDR3 spans 14 amino acids. Germline V lookup: CDR1 SGDLS, CDR2 YYNGEE. V shed 4 bases, J shed 7 bases, and the junction held 10 bases outside the gene matches. The CDR3 DNA sequence: TGTGCCAGCAGCCCTTTGGACAGGGAAAATGAGCAGTACTTC. Translating it yields CASSPLDRENEQYF.

The chain combines TRBV7-9 with TRBJ2-1; D not certain. Trimming removed 1 base at V and 5 bases at J, with 18 bases between. CDR3 length: 17 amino acids. Germline CDR1 SEHNR, CDR2 FQNEAQ (reference sequence). CDR3 sequence (DNA): TGTGCCAGCAGCTTAGGTCTAATCGCCGATCCGAACAATGAGCAGTTCTTC. As protein: CASSLGLIADPNNEQFF.

DNA of the CDR3: TGTGCCATCAGTGAGTTGCAGGGGTCCCCCTCTGGGGCCAACGTCCTGACTTTC. Encoded protein: CAISELQGSPSGANVLTF. This chain joins TRBV10-3 and TRBJ2-6, with a possible D match to TRBD1 (6 bases). The V and J ends lost 1 base and 0 bases respectively, with 13 bases between them. The CDR3 is made up of 18 amino acids. CDR1 is ENHRY, CDR2 SYGVKD, per germline.

Only one count was recorded for this clone. DNA of the CDR3: TGTGCCAGCAAAGTACAGGGGGGGGATGGCTACACCTTC. Its protein product is CASKVQGGDGYTF. The rearrangement uses TRBV6-1 and TRBJ1-2; TRBD1 matches at 8 bases. After removal of 7 bases from V and 6 bases from J, the junction contained 7 bases not matched to a gene. The CDR3 is made up of 13 amino acids. Germline CDR1 reads MNHNS; CDR2 reads SASEGT.